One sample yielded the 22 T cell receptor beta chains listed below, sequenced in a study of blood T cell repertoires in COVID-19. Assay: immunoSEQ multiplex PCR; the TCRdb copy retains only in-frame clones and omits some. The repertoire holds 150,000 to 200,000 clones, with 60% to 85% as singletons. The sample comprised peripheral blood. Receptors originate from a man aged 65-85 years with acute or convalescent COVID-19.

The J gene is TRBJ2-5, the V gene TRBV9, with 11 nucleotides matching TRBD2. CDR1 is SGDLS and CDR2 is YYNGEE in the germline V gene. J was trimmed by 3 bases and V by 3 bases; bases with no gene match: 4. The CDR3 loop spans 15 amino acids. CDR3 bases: TGTGCCAGCAGCGCGGGACTAGCGGCCGAAGAGACCCAGTACTTC. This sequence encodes CASSAGLAAEETQYF.

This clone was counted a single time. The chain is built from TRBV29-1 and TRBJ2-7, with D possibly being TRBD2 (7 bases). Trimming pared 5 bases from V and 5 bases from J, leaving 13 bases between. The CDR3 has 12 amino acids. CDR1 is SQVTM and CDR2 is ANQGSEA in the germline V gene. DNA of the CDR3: TGCAGCGTTCTCGGGGGGCCCCACGAGCAGTACTTC. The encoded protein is CSVLGGPHEQYF.

Here the CDR3 DNA reads TGTGCCAGCAGCGGACAGGGGGCGAGCACTGAAGCTTTCTTT. Translating it yields CASSGQGASTEAFF. The chain carries TRBV2 and TRBJ1-1; TRBD1 matches at 11 bases. CDR1 is SNHLY, CDR2 FYNNEI, per germline. The CDR3 extends over 14 amino acids. V lost 6 bases and J lost 4; bases outside the gene matches: 4.

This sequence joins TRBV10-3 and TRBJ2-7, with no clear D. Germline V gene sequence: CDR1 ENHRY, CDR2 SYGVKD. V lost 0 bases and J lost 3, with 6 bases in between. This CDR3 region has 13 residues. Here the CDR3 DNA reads TGTGCCATCAGTGAGTCCGCGGTCTACGAGCAGTACTTC. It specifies CAISESAVYEQYF.

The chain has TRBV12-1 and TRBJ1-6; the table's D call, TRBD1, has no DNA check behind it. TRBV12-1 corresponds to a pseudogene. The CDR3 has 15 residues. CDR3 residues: CASSCDRALRDPLHF. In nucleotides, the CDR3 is TGTGCCAGCAGCTGTGACAGGGCCCTTCGGGATCCCCTCCACTTT.

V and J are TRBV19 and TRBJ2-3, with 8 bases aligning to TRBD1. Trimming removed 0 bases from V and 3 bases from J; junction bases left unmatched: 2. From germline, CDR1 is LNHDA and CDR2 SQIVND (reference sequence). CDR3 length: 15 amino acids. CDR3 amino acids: CASSIDRGRTDTQYF. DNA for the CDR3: TGTGCCAGTAGTATAGACAGGGGGCGGACAGATACGCAGTATTTT.

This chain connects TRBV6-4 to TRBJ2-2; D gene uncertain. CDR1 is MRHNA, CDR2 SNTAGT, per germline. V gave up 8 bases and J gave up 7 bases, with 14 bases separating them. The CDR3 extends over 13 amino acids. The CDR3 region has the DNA TGTGCCAGCGCCTCTTCTAGTGACGGGGAGCTGTTTTTT. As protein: CASASSSDGELFF.

CDR3 DNA sequence: TGCAGTGCTAGTAGTCGGCTAGCGGGAATCTACGAGCAGTACTTC. It is translated as CSASSRLAGIYEQYF. The V call is TRBV20-1, the J call TRBJ2-7, with 9 positions matching TRBD2. This CDR3 is built from 15 residues. V lost 3 bases, J lost 3 bases, and 9 bases stayed unmatched. In germline, CDR1 is DFQATT, CDR2 SNEGSKA (reference sequence).

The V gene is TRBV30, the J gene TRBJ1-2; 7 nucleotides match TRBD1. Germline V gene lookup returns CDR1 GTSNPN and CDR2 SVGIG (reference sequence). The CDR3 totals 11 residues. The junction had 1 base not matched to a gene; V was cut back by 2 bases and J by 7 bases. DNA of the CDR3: TGTGCCTGGAGTAAGGGGGCTGGCTACACCTTC. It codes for CAWSKGAGYTF. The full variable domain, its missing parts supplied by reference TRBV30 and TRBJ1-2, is SQTIHQWPATLVQPVGSPLSLECTVEGTSNPNLYWYRQAAGRGLQLLFYSVGIGQISSEVPQNLSASRPQDRQFILSSKKLLLSDSGFYLCAWSKGAGYTFGSGTRLTVV.

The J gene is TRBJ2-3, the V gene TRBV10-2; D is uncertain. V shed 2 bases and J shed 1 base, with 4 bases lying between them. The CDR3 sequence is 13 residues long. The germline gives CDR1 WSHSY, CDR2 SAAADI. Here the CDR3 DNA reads TGCGCCAGCAGTGAGCAGGGCACAGATACGCAGTATTTT. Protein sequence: CASSEQGTDTQYF.

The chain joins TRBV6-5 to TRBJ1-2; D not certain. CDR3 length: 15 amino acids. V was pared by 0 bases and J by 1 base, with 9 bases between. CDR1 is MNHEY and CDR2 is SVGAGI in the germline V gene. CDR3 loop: CASSYSLAGNYGYTF. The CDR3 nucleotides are TGTGCCAGCAGTTACTCCTTAGCCGGTAACTATGGCTACACCTTC.

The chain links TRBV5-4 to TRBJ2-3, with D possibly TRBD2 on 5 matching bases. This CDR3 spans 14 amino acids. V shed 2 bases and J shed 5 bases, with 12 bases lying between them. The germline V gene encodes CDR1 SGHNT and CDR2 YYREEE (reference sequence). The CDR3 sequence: CASSLGLVVDTQYF. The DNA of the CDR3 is TGTGCCAGCAGCTTAGGACTGGTGGTAGATACGCAGTATTTT.

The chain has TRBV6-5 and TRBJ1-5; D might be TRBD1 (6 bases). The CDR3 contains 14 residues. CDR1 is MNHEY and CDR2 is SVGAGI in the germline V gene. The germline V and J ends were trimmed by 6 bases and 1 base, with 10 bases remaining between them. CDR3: CASRSGQSNQPQHF. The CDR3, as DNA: TGTGCCAGCAGATCCGGACAGAGCAATCAGCCCCAGCATTTT.

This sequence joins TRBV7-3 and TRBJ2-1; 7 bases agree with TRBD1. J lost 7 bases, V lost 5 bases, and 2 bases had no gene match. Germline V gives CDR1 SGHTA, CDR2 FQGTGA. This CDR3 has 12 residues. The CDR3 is CASSRQGNEQFF. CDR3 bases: TGTGCCAGCAGCCGACAGGGTAATGAGCAGTTCTTC. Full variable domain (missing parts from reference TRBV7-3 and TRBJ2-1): GAGVSQTPSNKVTEKGKYVELRCDPISGHTALYWYRQSLGQGPEFLIYFQGTGAADDSGLPNDRFFAVRPEGSVSTLKIQRTERGDSAVYLCASSRQGNEQFFGPGTRLTVL.

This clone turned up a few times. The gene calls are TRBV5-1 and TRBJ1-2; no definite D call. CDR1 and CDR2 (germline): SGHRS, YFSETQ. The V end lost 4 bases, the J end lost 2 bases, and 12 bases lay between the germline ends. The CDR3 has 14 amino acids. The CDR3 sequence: CASSPGGGNYGYTF. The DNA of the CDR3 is TGCGCCAGCAGCCCCGGCGGTGGGAACTATGGCTACACCTTC.

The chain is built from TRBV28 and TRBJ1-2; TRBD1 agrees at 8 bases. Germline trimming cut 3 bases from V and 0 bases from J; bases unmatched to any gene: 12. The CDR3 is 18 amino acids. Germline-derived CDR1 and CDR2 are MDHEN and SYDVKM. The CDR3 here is CASSFLRQGKTANYGYTF. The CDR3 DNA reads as TGTGCCAGCAGTTTCCTAAGACAGGGGAAAACGGCTAACTATGGCTACACCTTC.

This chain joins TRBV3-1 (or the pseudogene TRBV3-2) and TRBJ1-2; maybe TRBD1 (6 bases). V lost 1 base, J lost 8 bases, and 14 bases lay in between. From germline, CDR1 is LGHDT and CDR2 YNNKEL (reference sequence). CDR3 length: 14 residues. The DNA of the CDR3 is TGTGCCAGCAGCCAAGTTGAACAGGGAAGCGGCTACACCTTC. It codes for CASSQVEQGSGYTF.

The CDR3 bases are TGTGCCAGCAGCGCGGGACAGGGGAATGGTGAAGCTTTCTTT. This translates into CASSAGQGNGEAFF. The gene calls are TRBV2 and TRBJ1-1; TRBD1 matches at 10 bases. In germline, CDR1 is SNHLY, CDR2 FYNNEI. CDR3 length equals 14 residues. Trimming removed 6 bases from V and 7 bases from J; junction bases left unmatched: 8.

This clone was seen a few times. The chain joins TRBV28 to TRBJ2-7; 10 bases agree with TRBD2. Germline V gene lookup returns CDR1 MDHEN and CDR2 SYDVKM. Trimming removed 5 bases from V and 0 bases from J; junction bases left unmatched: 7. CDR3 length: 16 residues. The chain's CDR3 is CASSMGSGRASYEQYF. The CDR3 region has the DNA TGTGCCAGCAGTATGGGCAGCGGGAGGGCCTCCTACGAGCAGTACTTC.

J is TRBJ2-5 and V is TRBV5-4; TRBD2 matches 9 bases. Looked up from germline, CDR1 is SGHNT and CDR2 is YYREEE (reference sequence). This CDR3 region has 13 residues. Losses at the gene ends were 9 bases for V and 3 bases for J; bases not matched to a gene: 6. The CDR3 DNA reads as TGTGCCATAGCGGGGGAGCCAAAAGAGACCCAGTACTTC. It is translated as CAIAGEPKETQYF.

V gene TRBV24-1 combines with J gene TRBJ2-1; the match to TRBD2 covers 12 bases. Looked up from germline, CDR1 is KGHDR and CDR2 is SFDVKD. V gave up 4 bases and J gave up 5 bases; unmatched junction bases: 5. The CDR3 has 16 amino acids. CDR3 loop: CATSEWTSGTHNEQFF. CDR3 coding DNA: TGTGCCACCAGTGAGTGGACTAGCGGGACCCACAATGAGCAGTTCTTC.

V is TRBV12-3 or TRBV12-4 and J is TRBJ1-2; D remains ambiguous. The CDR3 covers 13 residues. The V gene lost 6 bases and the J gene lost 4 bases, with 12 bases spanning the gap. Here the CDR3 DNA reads TGTGCCAGCAGCATTGGCGGGTCCTATGGCTACACCTTC. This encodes CASSIGGSYGYTF.